The 6 T cell receptor beta chains below were found in one sample sequenced in a study of blood T cell repertoires in COVID-19. Assay used: immunoSEQ multiplex PCR; TCRdb lists only in-frame clones, some missing. The profile shows roughly 83,000 clones, around nine tenths of them singletons. Sequencing used peripheral blood. The receptor set was obtained from a man older than 75 with active or convalescent COVID-19.

The chain couples TRBV29-1 to TRBJ2-1, with TRBD2 as a possible D gene (7 bases). V lost 3 bases to trimming and J lost 10 bases, with 22 bases between them. Looked up from germline, CDR1 is SQVTM and CDR2 is ANQGSEA. CDR3 length: 15 residues. The CDR3 spells CSVDGVVIGRGEQFF. The CDR3 nucleotides read TGCAGCGTTGACGGCGTGGTCATTGGGAGGGGGGAGCAGTTCTTC.

This chain links TRBV6-5 with TRBJ2-3; a possible D gene is TRBD2 (6 bases). CDR1 is MNHEY and CDR2 is SVGAGI in the germline V gene. V lost 6 bases and J lost 4, with 14 bases in between. The CDR3 sequence is 14 residues long. CDR3 sequence (DNA): TGTGCCAGCAGCCCCGGCGGGGTTTCAGATACGCAGTATTTT. It codes for CASSPGGVSDTQYF.

This chain joins TRBV4-1 and TRBJ2-4; TRBD2 aligns across 11 bases. V dropped 4 bases and J dropped 7; count of bases not matched to a gene: 9. The CDR3 is 16 amino acids. Germline loops: CDR1 MGHRA, CDR2 YSYEKL. DNA for the CDR3: TGCGCCAGCAGCCCCTTTAGCGGGGGGGCTGGTAACATTCAGTACTTC. Encoded protein: CASSPFSGGAGNIQYF.

J is TRBJ1-1 and V is TRBV7-9; D gene ambiguous. The CDR3 is 12 residues long. V lost 1 base to trimming and J lost 7 bases, with 7 bases between them. Germline V CDR1 and CDR2: SEHNR, FQNEAQ (reference sequence). The chain's CDR3 is CASSLGRLEAFF. Here the CDR3 DNA reads TGTGCCAGCAGCTTAGGTAGACTTGAAGCTTTCTTT.

V gene TRBV19 combines with J gene TRBJ1-6; 9 bases align to TRBD1. CDR3 length: 16 residues. CDR1 is LNHDA, CDR2 SQIVND, per germline (reference sequence). J lost 7 bases, V lost 3 bases, and 7 bases had no gene match. The CDR3 nucleotides read TGTGCCAGTAGTATCACCAGGGACAGGGCCAATTCACCCCTCCACTTT. Translating gives CASSITRDRANSPLHF. Full variable domain (missing parts from reference TRBV19 and TRBJ1-6): DGGITQSPKYLFRKEGQNVTLSCEQNLNHDAMYWYRQDPGQGLRLIYYSQIVNDFQKGDIAEGYSVSREKKESFPLTVTSAQKNPTAFYLCASSITRDRANSPLHFGNGTRLTVT.

The chain uses TRBV5-1 and TRBJ2-6; D possibly corresponds to TRBD1 (5 bases). This CDR3 is built from 15 residues. Trimming cost V 5 bases and J 4 bases, with 13 bases left between them. The germline V gene encodes CDR1 SGHRS and CDR2 YFSETQ. The CDR3 loop is CASRKRGDGANVLTF. In DNA, the CDR3 is TGCGCCAGCAGGAAAAGGGGTGACGGGGCCAACGTCCTGACTTTC.